This T cell receptor (beta chain) appears in the sequencing data of a study of cytotoxic CD8 clonotypes in ibrutinib-treated CLL. Study context: The response samples were taken once patients had been treated for a median of about 12 months, range 6 to 36.

Depths of 1 in 200,000 to 1 in 1 million T cells were the sequencing target. Generated by immunoSEQ multiplex PCR, the TCRdb table keeps only in-frame clones and is missing some. Of 200,000 or so clones listed, approximately 70% are singletons. The CDR3 extends over 11 amino acids. In germline, CDR1 is MNHEY, CDR2 SVGAGI. V lost 6 bases to trimming and J lost 4 bases; unmatched junction nucleotides: 0. The chain combines TRBV6-5 with TRBJ2-7, with 7 bases matching TRBD1. The clonotype comes from a human donor with chronic lymphocytic leukemia. This sample comprised PBMCs, obtained after 12 months of ibrutinib treatment. This CDR3 reads CASSRGYEQYF. The CDR3 DNA sequence: TGTGCCAGCAGCAGGGGGTACGAGCAGTACTTC.